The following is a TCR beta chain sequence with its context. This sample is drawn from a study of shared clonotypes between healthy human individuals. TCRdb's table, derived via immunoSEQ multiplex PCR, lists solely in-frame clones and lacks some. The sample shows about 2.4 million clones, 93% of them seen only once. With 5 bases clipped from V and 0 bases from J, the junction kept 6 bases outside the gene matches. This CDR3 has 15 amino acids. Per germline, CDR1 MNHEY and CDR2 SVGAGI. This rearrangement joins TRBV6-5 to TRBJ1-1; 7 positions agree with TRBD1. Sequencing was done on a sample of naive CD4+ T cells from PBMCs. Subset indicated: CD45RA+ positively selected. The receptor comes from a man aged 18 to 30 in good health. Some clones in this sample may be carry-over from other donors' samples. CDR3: CASSPIGTVNTEAFF. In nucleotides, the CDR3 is TGTGCCAGCAGTCCCATCGGGACAGTGAACACTGAAGCTTTCTTT.